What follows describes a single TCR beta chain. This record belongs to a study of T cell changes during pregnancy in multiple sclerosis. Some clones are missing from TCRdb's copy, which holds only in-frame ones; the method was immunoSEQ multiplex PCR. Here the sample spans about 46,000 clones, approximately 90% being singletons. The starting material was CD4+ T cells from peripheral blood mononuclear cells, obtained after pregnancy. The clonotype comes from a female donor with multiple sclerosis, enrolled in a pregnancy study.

CDR3 in amino acids: CAWSLGLLGELFF. The CDR3, as DNA: TGTGCCTGGAGTTTGGGACTTTTGGGGGAGCTGTTTTTT. This chain joins TRBV30 and TRBJ2-2; a weak D match, TRBD2 (6 bases). Germline V gene sequence: CDR1 GTSNPN, CDR2 SVGIG (reference sequence). This CDR3 region has 13 residues. The V and J ends lost 2 bases and 8 bases respectively, with 12 bases between them. Complete variable domain (other parts from reference TRBV30 and TRBJ2-2): SQTIHQWPATLVQPVGSPLSLECTVEGTSNPNLYWYRQAAGRGLQLLFYSVGIGQISSEVPQNLSASRPQDRQFILSSKKLLLSDSGFYLCAWSLGLLGELFFGEGSRLTVL.